These 26 T cell receptor beta chains originate from one sample sequenced in a study of blood T cells in healthy people across ages (dated by TCRdb to the mid-2010s). Libraries came from 5' RACE. The run used an Illumina HiSeq 2500. The second PCR ran for roughly 6 to 11 cycles and used a J-beta primer mix along with a sample-barcoded 5' primer. TCRdb trimmed public reads at Q25 via fastp, called clones via MiXCR and kept in-frame beta chains. Each entry is one CDR3 protein sequence, shown with its most common DNA and genes. The table for this sample lists approximately 810,000 distinct CDR3 sequences; less than 35% of them were counted only once. The biggest ten clones account for 15% to 20% of the sample. The sequenced material came from blood. These receptors all stem from a woman aged 80 or over in good health.

In its sample, this clonotype was seen many times. The chain couples TRBV20-1 to TRBJ2-5; the D gene could be TRBD1 or TRBD2 (5 bases each). CDR3 length: 14 amino acids. Looked up from germline, CDR1 is DFQATT and CDR2 is SNEGSKA (reference sequence). V lost 4 bases to trimming and J lost 6 bases, with 18 bases between them. CDR3 loop: CSATTTVMGQTQYF. The CDR3 region has the DNA TGCAGTGCTACCACGACAGTGATGGGACAGACCCAGTACTTC.

The rearrangement uses TRBV3-1 and TRBJ1-2; D remains ambiguous. V dropped 6 bases and J dropped 2 bases, with 10 bases sitting between them. The CDR3 sequence is 13 residues long. Germline V lookup: CDR1 LGHDT, CDR2 YNNKEL (reference sequence). CDR3 DNA sequence: TGTGCCAGCAGTCGACCAGGAAACTATGGCTACACCTTC. It translates to CASSRPGNYGYTF.

The V call is TRBV6-1, the J call TRBJ2-3, with D tentatively TRBD2 (5 bases). Trimming took 6 bases from V and 1 from J, leaving 11 bases between them. This CDR3 region has 14 residues. Germline-derived CDR1 and CDR2 are MNHNS and SASEGT. The CDR3 nucleotides read TGTGCCAGCAGACTAGGGAATGGCACAGATACGCAGTATTTT. This gives the protein CASRLGNGTDTQYF.

Note on this clonotype: A much larger clone lies one base from this, so it may be a read error. This chain links TRBV27 with TRBJ2-7; 11 bases are shared with TRBD2. Trimming cost V 4 bases and J 7 bases; bases outside gene matches: 12. CDR1 and CDR2 (germline): MNHEY, SMNVEV (reference sequence). This CDR3 has 16 residues. The CDR3 reads CASSSLSGGAKNEQYF. The CDR3 nucleotides are TGTGCCAGCAGTTCCCTTAGCGGGGGGGCCAAGAATGAGCAGTACTTC.

This clonotype was seen repeatedly, ten times or more. This rearrangement joins TRBV11-2 to TRBJ2-5, with a tentative D call TRBD1 (6 bases). Deletions cut 0 bases from V and 0 bases from J, with 14 bases between. CDR3 length: 17 residues. Germline loops: CDR1 SGHAT, CDR2 FQNNGV. The CDR3 DNA is TGTGCCAGCAGCTTAGATCAGTACAGGGTATACCAAGAGACCCAGTACTTC. This encodes CASSLDQYRVYQETQYF.

This clonotype was counted at least ten times. In nucleotides, the CDR3 is TGTGCCAGCAGCCAAGATGGCGGACAGACGAACTCTGGGGCCAACGTCCTGACTTTC. It yields the protein CASSQDGGQTNSGANVLTF. The rearrangement joins TRBV3-1 to TRBJ2-6; possibly TRBD1 for D (6 bases). Trimming stripped 0 bases from V and 0 bases from J, with 15 bases between. CDR3 length equals 19 residues. The V gene's germline CDR1 is LGHDT and CDR2 YNNKEL (reference sequence).

This clonotype has more than one count but fewer than ten. The rearrangement joins TRBV14 to TRBJ2-3; 9 positions agree with TRBD2. This CDR3 contains 16 residues. V lost 4 bases and J lost 2; bases outside the gene matches: 7. Germline-derived CDR1 and CDR2 are SGHDN and FVKESK. For the CDR3, the DNA is TGTGCCAGCAGCCCACTAGCGGGTTTCGCCACAGATACGCAGTATTTT. Protein sequence: CASSPLAGFATDTQYF.

The V gene is TRBV3-1, the J gene TRBJ2-1; D remains unclear. Looked up from germline, CDR1 is LGHDT and CDR2 is YNNKEL (reference sequence). Deletions cut 0 bases from V and 8 bases from J, with 5 bases between. The CDR3 has 12 amino acids. The CDR3 nucleotides read TGTGCCAGCAGCCAAGACCCCCATGAGCAGTTCTTC. Its translation: CASSQDPHEQFF.

A word on this clonotype: This may be a read error, as it is one base from a much larger clone. This sequence joins TRBV6-1 and TRBJ2-5; perhaps D is TRBD1 or TRBD2 (6 bases each). From germline, CDR1 is MNHNS and CDR2 SASEGT. The CDR3 totals 16 residues. For the CDR3, the DNA is TGTGCCGGCAGTGTCTTCTCGGCCGGGGGCTCGGAGACCCAGTACTTC. Translated: CAGSVFSAGGSETQYF.

This clonotype was detected ten times or more. V usage is TRBV5-6 and J usage is TRBJ2-1, with 14 bases fitting TRBD2. Germline CDR1 and CDR2: SGHDT and YYEEEE. CDR3 size: 18 residues. V gave up 4 bases and J gave up 0 bases; unmatched junction bases: 6. CDR3 in DNA: TGTGCCAGCAGCAACGGACTAGCGGGGGGCTCCTCCTACAATGAGCAGTTCTTC. Its protein is CASSNGLAGGSSYNEQFF.

This clonotype was seen ten or more times. The V and J genes are TRBV7-6 and TRBJ2-7; D is unresolved. Germline V gene data show CDR1 as SGHVS and CDR2 as FNYEAQ. The CDR3 totals 14 residues. Deletions cut 2 bases from V and 0 bases from J, with 8 bases between. CDR3 nucleotide sequence: TGTGCCAGCAGCTTAAATCGGCTCTCCTACGAGCAGTACTTC. Encoded protein: CASSLNRLSYEQYF.

Concerning this clonotype: A much larger clone lies one base from this, so it may be a read error. The rearrangement links TRBV20-1 to TRBJ2-3, with D possibly TRBD2 on 5 matching bases. Germline V gene data show CDR1 as DFQATT and CDR2 as SNEGSKA (reference sequence). This CDR3 region has 13 residues. The CDR3 region has the DNA TGCAGTGCTCCCCTACCCGGGATAGATACGCGGTATTTT. Translation: CSAPLPGIDTRYF.

Comments on this clonotype: Just one base apart from a much larger clone, this may be a read error. V is TRBV2 and J is TRBJ2-7; the D gene could be TRBD1 or TRBD2 (5 bases each). Looked up from germline, CDR1 is SNHLY and CDR2 is FYNNEI. Trimming pared 4 bases from V and 3 bases from J, leaving 10 bases between. This CDR3 is 13 amino acids long. CDR3 bases: TGTGCCAGCAGTGGAGGGGTGAGCTACGAGCAGTACTTC. Amino acids: CASSGGVSYEQYF.

This clonotype was observed many times. The chain carries TRBV7-6 and TRBJ2-1; 8 bases line up with TRBD1. The CDR3 is 16 amino acids. Trimming cost V 5 bases and J 0 bases; bases outside gene matches: 6. Per the germline V gene, CDR1 is SGHVS and CDR2 is FNYEAQ. This CDR3 is CASSEWGQDSYNEQFF. The CDR3 bases are TGTGCCAGCAGCGAATGGGGACAGGACTCCTACAATGAGCAGTTCTTC.

This clonotype was seen ten or more times. This chain joins TRBV5-6 and TRBJ2-1; TRBD1 aligns across 10 bases. The CDR3 consists of 17 residues. J lost 5 bases, V lost 0 bases, and 8 bases had no gene match. In germline, CDR1 is SGHDT, CDR2 YYEEEE. The CDR3 sequence is CASSLALGQGGNNEQFF. The CDR3 DNA reads as TGTGCCAGCAGCTTGGCCTTAGGACAGGGGGGAAACAATGAGCAGTTCTTC.

J is TRBJ2-7 and V is TRBV7-9, with D possibly TRBD2 on 6 matching bases. Trimming shortened V by 0 bases and J by 4 bases, and 28 bases separated the two germline ends. The CDR3 consists of 20 residues. The germline CDR1 and CDR2 sequences are SEHNR and FQNEAQ (reference sequence). CDR3 in DNA: TGTGCCAGCAGCTTAGCAAGCACAGAAGTATCCCCGGGAGTTTCTTACGAGCAGTACTTC. Its protein product is CASSLASTEVSPGVSYEQYF. The whole variable domain, remainder taken from reference TRBV7-9 and TRBJ2-7, is DTGVSQNPRHKITKRGQNVTFRCDPISEHNRLYWYRQTLGQGPEFLTYFQNEAQLEKSRLLSDRFSAERPKGSFSTLEIQRTEQGDSAMYLCASSLASTEVSPGVSYEQYFGPGTRLTVT.

This clonotype was seen ten or more times. The V gene is TRBV10-3, the J gene TRBJ2-6; perhaps TRBD2 as D (6 bases). The CDR3 length is 16 residues. Trimming left V 0 bases short and J 0 bases short, with 6 bases between. CDR1 is ENHRY and CDR2 is SYGVKD in the germline V gene. CDR3 protein: CAISESGGSGANVLTF. The CDR3 DNA follows: TGTGCCATCAGTGAGTCGGGGGGCTCTGGGGCCAACGTCCTGACTTTC.

The genes are TRBV5-6 and TRBJ2-5, with D perhaps TRBD1 or TRBD2 (5 bases each). The CDR3 totals 15 residues. V dropped 3 bases and J dropped 5 bases, with 17 bases sitting between them. CDR1 SGHDT and CDR2 YYEEEE come from the germline V gene. CDR3 amino acids: CASSSRGLPQETQYF. As DNA, the CDR3 is TGTGCCAGCAGCTCTCGGGGCCTCCCCCAGGAGACCCAGTACTTC.

The chain uses TRBV29-1 and TRBJ2-1, with 7 nucleotides matching TRBD1. The better agreement between TRBJ2-7 and the DNA end casts doubt on the J call. This CDR3 has 18 residues. Germline assignment: CDR1 SQVTM and CDR2 ANQGSEA. The CDR3, as DNA: TGCAGCGTTGAGGTGGGGACAGCTCCATGGGGCTCCTACAATGAGCAGTACTTC. As protein: CSVEVGTAPWGSYNEQYF.

At least ten counts were recorded for this clonotype. This sequence joins TRBV7-2 and TRBJ2-1; D is uncertain. This CDR3 is 12 amino acids long. In germline, CDR1 is SGHTA, CDR2 FQGNSA. Deletions cut 1 base from V and 9 bases from J, with 7 bases between. The CDR3 DNA reads TGTGCCAGCAGCTTAGTTAATTTTGAGCAGTTCTTC. Encoded protein: CASSLVNFEQFF.

CDR3 region: CASSLGTWPSGNQKETQYF. CDR3 coding DNA: TGTGCCAGCAGCTTAGGGACGTGGCCTAGCGGGAACCAAAAAGAGACCCAGTACTTC. V usage is TRBV7-9 and J usage is TRBJ2-5; 9 positions agree with TRBD2. The J segment lost 3 bases and the V segment lost 1 base, leaving 15 bases of the junction unmatched. The length of the CDR3 is 19 residues. CDR1 is SEHNR, CDR2 FQNEAQ, per germline (reference sequence).

The table lists this clonotype with many counts. Since a much larger clone is just one base distant, this may be a read error. This chain links TRBV20-1 with TRBJ2-5; tentatively, D is TRBD2 (5 bases). Germline V lookup: CDR1 DFQATT, CDR2 SNEGSKA (reference sequence). V was cut by 0 bases and J by 8 bases, with 16 bases left in between. CDR3 length equals 14 residues. The CDR3 DNA reads as TGCAGTGCTAGAGATCAGCGGATATGGGAAACCCAGTACTTC. Translating gives CSARDQRIWETQYF.

For this clonotype: The CDR3 does not close with the conserved phenylalanine or tryptophan, likely indicating a read error. The limits of the CDR3 on the DNA are not certain, so only TCRdb's listed CDR3 is given. V is TRBV20-1 and J is TRBJ1-6. The CDR3 length is 12 residues, termini included. CDR1 DFQATT and CDR2 SNEGSKA come from the germline V gene (reference sequence). This CDR3 reads CSAGYSGSPPHC.

This chain uses TRBV18 with TRBJ1-1, with D tentatively TRBD1 (6 bases). Trimming cost V 2 bases and J 4 bases, with 8 bases left between them. This CDR3 spans 13 amino acids. In germline, CDR1 is KGHSH, CDR2 LQKENI. The CDR3 is CASSPKGGTEAFF. DNA of the CDR3: TGTGCCAGCTCACCAAAGGGGGGCACTGAAGCTTTCTTT. The full variable domain, its missing parts supplied by reference TRBV18 and TRBJ1-1, is NAGVMQNPRHLVRRRGQEARLRCSPMKGHSHVYWYRQLPEEGLKFMVYLQKENIIDESGMPKERFSAEFPKEGPSILRIQQVVRGDSAAYFCASSPKGGTEAFFGQGTRLTVV.

The chain couples TRBV29-1 to TRBJ1-5; tentatively, D is TRBD1 (5 bases). This CDR3 is built from 13 residues. Germline CDR1 and CDR2: SQVTM and ANQGSEA. V gave up 6 bases and J gave up 2 bases, with 11 bases separating them. CDR3 in amino acids: CSVAGHGNQPQHF. For the CDR3, the DNA is TGCAGCGTCGCCGGACATGGCAATCAGCCCCAGCATTTT. Based on the CDR3 plus reference TRBV29-1 and TRBJ1-5, the full variable domain is SAVISQKPSRDICQRGTSLTIQCQVDSQVTMMFWYRQQPGQSLTLIATANQGSEATYESGFVIDKFPISRPNLTFSTLTVSNMSPEDSSIYLCSVAGHGNQPQHFGDGTRLSIL.

The chain is built from TRBV11-2 and TRBJ2-2; D is ambiguous. V was shortened by 6 bases and J by 1 base, with 12 bases between the two germline ends. CDR1 is SGHAT and CDR2 is FQNNGV in the germline V gene. The CDR3 is 15 amino acids. CDR3 nucleotide sequence: TGTGCCAGCAGACTCCCGTACAAGAACACCGGGGAGCTGTTTTTT. Translating gives CASRLPYKNTGELFF. The full variable domain, rest sourced from reference TRBV11-2 and TRBJ2-2, is EAGVAQSPRYKIIEKRQSVAFWCNPISGHATLYWYQQILGQGPKLLIQFQNNGVVDDSQLPKDRFSAERLKGVDSTLKIQPAKLEDSAVYLCASRLPYKNTGELFFGEGSRLTVL.